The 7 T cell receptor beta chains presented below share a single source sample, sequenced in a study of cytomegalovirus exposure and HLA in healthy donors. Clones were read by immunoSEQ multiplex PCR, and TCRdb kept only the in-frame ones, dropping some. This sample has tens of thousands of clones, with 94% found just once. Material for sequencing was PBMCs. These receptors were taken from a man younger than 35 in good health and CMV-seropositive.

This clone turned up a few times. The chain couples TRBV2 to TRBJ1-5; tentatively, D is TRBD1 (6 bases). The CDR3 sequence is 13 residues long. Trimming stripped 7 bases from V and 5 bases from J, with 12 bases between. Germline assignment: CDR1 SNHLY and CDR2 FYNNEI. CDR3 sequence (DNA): TGTGCCAGCACAGGACAGTTGGATCAGCCCCAGCATTTT. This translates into CASTGQLDQPQHF.

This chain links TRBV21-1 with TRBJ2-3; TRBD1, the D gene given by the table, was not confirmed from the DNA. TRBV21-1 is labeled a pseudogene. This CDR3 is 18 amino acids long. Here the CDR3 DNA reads TGTGCCAGCAGCCTCGGACAGGGGGAAACCTCTAGCACAGATACGCAGTATTTT. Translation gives CASSLGQGETSSTDTQYF.

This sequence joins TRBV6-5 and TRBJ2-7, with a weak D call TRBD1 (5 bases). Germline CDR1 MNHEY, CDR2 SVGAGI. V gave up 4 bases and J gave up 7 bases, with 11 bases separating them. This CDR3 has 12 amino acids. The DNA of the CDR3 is TGTGCCAGCAGTTTCGGACATAGTGAGCAGTACTTC. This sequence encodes CASSFGHSEQYF.

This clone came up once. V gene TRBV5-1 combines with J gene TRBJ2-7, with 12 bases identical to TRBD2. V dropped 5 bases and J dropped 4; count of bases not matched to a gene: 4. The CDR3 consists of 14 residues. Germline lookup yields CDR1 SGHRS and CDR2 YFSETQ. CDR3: CASSLAGGGYEQYF. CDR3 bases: TGCGCCAGCAGTCTAGCGGGAGGGGGTTACGAGCAGTACTTC.

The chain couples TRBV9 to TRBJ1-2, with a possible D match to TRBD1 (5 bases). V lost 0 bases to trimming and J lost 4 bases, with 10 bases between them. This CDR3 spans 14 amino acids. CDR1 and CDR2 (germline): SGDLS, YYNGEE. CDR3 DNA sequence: TGTGCCAGCAGCGTAGCTTTGGGGGGCTATGGCTACACCTTC. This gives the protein CASSVALGGYGYTF. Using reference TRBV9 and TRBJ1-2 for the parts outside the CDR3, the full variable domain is DSGVTQTPKHLITATGQRVTLRCSPRSGDLSVYWYQQSLDQGLQFLIQYYNGEERAKGNILERFSAQQFPDLHSELNLSSLELGDSALYFCASSVALGGYGYTFGSGTRLTVV.

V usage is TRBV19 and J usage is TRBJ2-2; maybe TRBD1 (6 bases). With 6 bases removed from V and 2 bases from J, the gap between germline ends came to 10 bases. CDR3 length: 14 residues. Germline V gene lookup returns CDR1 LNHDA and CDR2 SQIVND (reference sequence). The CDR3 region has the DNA TGTGCCAGTAGGTCGACAGGTAACACCGGGGAGCTGTTTTTT. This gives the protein CASRSTGNTGELFF. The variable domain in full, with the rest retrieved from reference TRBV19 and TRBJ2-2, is DGGITQSPKYLFRKEGQNVTLSCEQNLNHDAMYWYRQDPGQGLRLIYYSQIVNDFQKGDIAEGYSVSREKKESFPLTVTSAQKNPTAFYLCASRSTGNTGELFFGEGSRLTVL.

CDR3 residues: CASSSSPIRSQPQHF. The CDR3 coding sequence is TGTGCCAGCAGTTCCTCCCCGATCCGCAGTCAGCCCCAGCATTTT. This chain links TRBV27 with TRBJ1-5; D is ambiguous. V gave up 4 bases and J gave up 6 bases, with 16 bases separating them. Germline V gene sequence: CDR1 MNHEY, CDR2 SMNVEV (reference sequence). The CDR3 extends over 15 amino acids.